The 17 T cell receptor beta chains below were found in one sample sequenced in a study of response to subunit inactivated influenza vaccine. TCRdb reanalysed the RT-PCR reads using MiXCR and keeps one entry per CDR3 protein. Of fewer than 350,000 distinct CDR3 sequences listed, around a fifth are singletons. This specimen was PBMCs from blood, taken less than 22 months after vaccination. The source of these receptors is a man aged 50-75 years who received an inactivated influenza vaccine.

About this clonotype itself: This may stem from a read error, because a much larger clone lies one nucleotide away. This chain links TRBV10-3 with TRBJ1-6; D gene ambiguous. The CDR3 spans 14 residues. CDR1 and CDR2 (germline): ENHRY, SYGVKD. The CDR3: CAISEGANNSTLHF. The CDR3 nucleotides are TGTGCCATCAGTGAAGGTGCCAATAATTCAACCCTCCACTTT.

The chain couples TRBV27 to TRBJ2-1; 7 nucleotides align to TRBD2. V trimming: 2 bases; J trimming: 4 bases; junction bases outside the gene matches: 5. The CDR3 consists of 15 residues. Germline CDR1 is MNHEY and CDR2 is SMNVEV (reference sequence). The CDR3 reads CASSLTEGGYNEQFF. The DNA for the CDR3 is TGTGCCAGCAGTTTAACCGAGGGAGGGTACAATGAGCAGTTCTTC.

This clonotype was detected only a few times. This sequence joins TRBV7-2 and TRBJ2-3, with unresolved D. This CDR3 comprises 13 residues. CDR1 SGHTA and CDR2 FQGNSA come from the germline V gene. Trimming took 5 bases from V and 4 from J, leaving 10 bases between them. CDR3 sequence (DNA): TGTGCCAGCAGCCCCCAGTACGCAGATACGCAGTATTTT. Its protein is CASSPQYADTQYF.

This clonotype was counted only a few times. The CDR3 DNA reads TGTGCCAGCAGTTCCCAATTCACCGGGGAGCTGTTTTTT. Amino acid sequence: CASSSQFTGELFF. V and J are TRBV7-2 and TRBJ2-2; D unresolved. CDR1 and CDR2 (germline): SGHTA, FQGNSA. This CDR3 region has 13 residues. The V gene lost 6 bases and the J gene lost 4 bases, with 9 bases spanning the gap.

There are a few counts of this clonotype. V is TRBV4-1 and J is TRBJ2-2; no reliable D call. Trimming pared 1 base from V and 4 bases from J, leaving 13 bases between. Germline CDR1 and CDR2: MGHRA and YSYEKL. This CDR3 spans 16 amino acids. CDR3 loop: CASSQVPRTLTGELFF. As DNA, the CDR3 is TGCGCCAGCAGCCAAGTCCCCAGGACCCTCACCGGGGAGCTGTTTTTT.

The chain uses TRBV27 and TRBJ2-5; tentative D call: TRBD2 (6 bases). Per germline, CDR1 MNHEY and CDR2 SMNVEV (reference sequence). Trimming pared 8 bases from V and 7 bases from J, leaving 26 bases between. This CDR3 comprises 16 residues. The CDR3 sequence: CASRSPLQGRRGTQYF. The CDR3 DNA follows: TGTGCCAGCCGATCTCCCCTCCAAGGGCGGAGGGGGACCCAGTACTTC.

This clonotype qualifies as medium-sized. V gene TRBV29-1 combines with J gene TRBJ2-1; tentatively, D is TRBD1 or TRBD2 (5 bases each). V was trimmed by 8 bases and J by 3 bases, leaving 17 bases between them. The CDR3 totals 14 residues. CDR1 is SQVTM, CDR2 ANQGSEA, per germline. The CDR3 protein is CSSEGLGDYNEQFF. The CDR3 DNA reads TGCAGCTCTGAGGGGCTAGGTGACTACAATGAGCAGTTCTTC.

Only a few counts were recorded for this clonotype. The chain links TRBV20-1 to TRBJ1-6, with 10 bases lining up with TRBD1. Germline trimming cut 4 bases from V and 9 bases from J; bases unmatched to any gene: 9. The CDR3 spans 15 residues. CDR1 is DFQATT, CDR2 SNEGSKA, per germline (reference sequence). This CDR3 is CSAILGTGVFSPLHF. CDR3 nucleotide sequence: TGCAGTGCTATACTCGGGACAGGGGTTTTTTCACCCCTCCACTTT.

This clonotype occurred a few times. The chain links TRBV7-9 to TRBJ1-1; 9 bases map to TRBD1. With V trimmed by 5 bases and J by 8 bases, 6 bases remained unmatched. This CDR3 contains 13 residues. Germline assignment: CDR1 SEHNR and CDR2 FQNEAQ (reference sequence). In DNA, the CDR3 is TGTGCCAGCAGCCCGTGGACAGGGGAAGAAGCTTTCTTT. Translating it yields CASSPWTGEEAFF.

V gene TRBV25-1 combines with J gene TRBJ1-6; 9 nucleotides match TRBD1. The CDR3 has 16 residues. Germline values: CDR1 MGHDK, CDR2 SYGVNS. With V trimmed by 4 bases and J by 10 bases, 11 bases remained unmatched. The CDR3: CASSGPGTGTMSPLHF. CDR3 DNA: TGTGCCAGCAGTGGACCCGGGACAGGGACAATGTCACCCCTCCACTTT. Combining the CDR3 with reference TRBV25-1 and TRBJ1-6 gives the whole variable domain EADIYQTPRYLVIGTGKKITLECSQTMGHDKMYWYQQDPGMELHLIHYSYGVNSTEKGDLSSESTVSRIRTEHFPLTLESARPSHTSQYLCASSGPGTGTMSPLHFGNGTRLTVT.

In this sample, this clonotype turned up many times. The chain has TRBV6-5 and TRBJ1-1; 7 nucleotides agree with TRBD1. Germline values: CDR1 MNHEY, CDR2 SVGAGI. V was clipped by 2 bases and J by 3 bases; unmatched bases: 6. The CDR3 spans 15 residues. Here the CDR3 reads CASSYTYRGDTEAFF. The CDR3 region has the DNA TGTGCCAGCAGTTACACCTACAGGGGTGACACTGAAGCTTTCTTT.

This clonotype was observed a few times. The chain links TRBV19 to TRBJ2-1; 9 nucleotides match TRBD2. J was trimmed by 2 bases and V by 0 bases; bases with no gene match: 5. CDR3 size: 17 residues. The germline V gene has CDR1 LNHDA and CDR2 SQIVND (reference sequence). CDR3 protein: CASSIDVASGAYNEQFF. In nucleotides, the CDR3 is TGTGCCAGTAGTATAGATGTGGCTAGCGGGGCCTACAATGAGCAGTTCTTC.

This clonotype was detected a few times. CDR3 protein: CASSLTTGTGELFF. The DNA for the CDR3 is TGTGCCAGCAGCTTAACAACTGGTACCGGGGAGCTGTTTTTT. The V call is TRBV11-2, the J call TRBJ2-2; unclear D gene. The length of the CDR3 is 14 residues. Trimming left V 2 bases short and J 5 bases short, with 9 bases between. Germline CDR1 reads SGHAT; CDR2 reads FQNNGV.

This clonotype was observed a handful of times. This sequence joins TRBV2 and TRBJ2-1; 7 bases are shared with TRBD2. The germline V gene encodes CDR1 SNHLY and CDR2 FYNNEI. J gave up 1 base and V 8 bases, and 5 bases lay outside the gene matches. This CDR3 contains 14 residues. The CDR3 spells CASSASGSYNEQFF. CDR3 in DNA: TGTGCCAGCTCGGCTAGCGGTTCCTACAATGAGCAGTTCTTC.

About this clonotype itself: The junction shows a germline mismatch at one end, possibly a read error. V gene TRBV10-3 combines with J gene TRBJ1-6; 7 nucleotides align to TRBD1. The CDR3 contains 15 residues. CDR1 ENHRY and CDR2 SYGVKD come from the germline V gene. CDR3 residues: CTISEAGTVNSPLHF. The CDR3 nucleotides are TGTACCATCAGTGAGGCGGGGACAGTCAATTCACCCCTCCACTTT.

The chain has TRBV12-3 or TRBV12-4 and TRBJ2-7; 8 nucleotides match TRBD2. CDR3 size: 12 residues. V lost 7 bases to trimming and J lost 6 bases; unmatched junction nucleotides: 5. The CDR3 sequence: CASKPGTSEQYF. As DNA, the CDR3 is TGTGCCAGCAAACCCGGGACTAGCGAGCAGTACTTC.

This clonotype showed up just a few times. The chain recombines TRBV15 with TRBJ2-7, with unresolved D. Looked up from germline, CDR1 is LNHNV and CDR2 is YYDKDF (reference sequence). V shed 0 bases and J shed 3 bases, with 6 bases lying between them. CDR3 length: 13 residues. The CDR3 DNA reads TGTGCCACCAGCAGAGATCGGGTCTACGAGCAGTACTTC. It yields the protein CATSRDRVYEQYF.